The 26 T cell receptor beta chains below come from one sample, sequenced in a study of identical twins (dated by TCRdb to between 2015 and 2016). Libraries were built with 5' RACE. Reads for this sample came from an Illumina HiSeq 2000. TCRdb itself trimmed the public reads at Q25 with fastp, ran MiXCR and retained productive beta chains. Each CDR3 protein appears once, grouped with its most common genes and DNA. The sample table lists roughly 700,000 distinct CDR3 sequences, 8.6% of them with a count of one. About 0.98% of the sample lies in the top ten. The sample was also linked to a second study, of yellow fever vaccine responses in identical twins.

The specimen was PBMCs. The receptors shown here come from a young woman in good health.

The chain recombines TRBV27 with TRBJ2-7; D is possibly TRBD1 (5 bases). The CDR3 has 13 amino acids. V dropped 4 bases and J dropped 3 bases, with 10 bases sitting between them. CDR1 is MNHEY and CDR2 is SMNVEV in the germline V gene (reference sequence). CDR3 DNA sequence: TGTGCCAGCAGTTGGGCGACAGACTACGAGCAGTACTTC. Translation: CASSWATDYEQYF.

This clonotype was picked up a small number of times. The chain recombines TRBV7-9 with TRBJ1-5; 7 nucleotides align to TRBD1. The length of the CDR3 is 16 residues. The germline V gene encodes CDR1 SEHNR and CDR2 FQNEAQ (reference sequence). Trimming cost V 5 bases and J 2 bases; bases outside gene matches: 9. In DNA form, the CDR3 reads TGTGCCAGCAGCCCCCAGACAGGGATGGGCAATCAGCCCCAGCATTTT. Protein: CASSPQTGMGNQPQHF.

The J gene is TRBJ2-3, the V gene TRBV5-1, with 7 nucleotides matching TRBD1. The CDR3 is 14 amino acids. After removal of 4 bases from V and 2 bases from J, the junction contained 4 bases not matched to a gene. Germline V gene lookup returns CDR1 SGHRS and CDR2 YFSETQ. The CDR3: CASSGQALTDTQYF. As DNA, the CDR3 is TGCGCCAGCAGCGGACAGGCCCTCACAGATACGCAGTATTTT.

This clonotype was counted ten times or more. The chain joins TRBV12-3 or TRBV12-4 to TRBJ2-2; TRBD2 matches at 10 bases. With 3 bases clipped from V and 7 bases from J, the junction kept 11 bases outside the gene matches. The CDR3 has 17 residues. CDR3 loop: CASSFVSGGAVGGELFF. The CDR3 DNA reads TGTGCCAGCAGTTTCGTAAGCGGGGGGGCTGTCGGCGGGGAGCTGTTTTTT.

V usage is TRBV24-1 and J usage is TRBJ2-1, with TRBD1 matching over 7 bases. Germline lookup yields CDR1 KGHDR and CDR2 SFDVKD. The CDR3 consists of 16 residues. With V trimmed by 4 bases and J by 6 bases, 11 bases remained unmatched. The CDR3 loop is CATSDITGAPGNEQFF. The CDR3 nucleotides read TGTGCCACCAGTGACATAACAGGGGCGCCGGGCAATGAGCAGTTCTTC.

This clonotype was seen many times. The V gene is TRBV4-3, the J gene TRBJ2-7, with 11 bases aligning to TRBD1. After removal of 3 bases from V and 3 bases from J, the junction contained 1 base not matched to a gene. Germline V gene lookup returns CDR1 LGHNA and CDR2 YSLEER. The CDR3 is made up of 14 amino acids. DNA of the CDR3: TGCGCCAGCAGCCAGGGACAGGGGGACTACGAGCAGTACTTC. Translation gives CASSQGQGDYEQYF.

This chain joins TRBV25-1 and TRBJ2-4; TRBD1 matches at 8 bases. The germline CDR1 and CDR2 sequences are MGHDK and SYGVNS. V lost 5 bases to trimming and J lost 1 base; unmatched junction nucleotides: 13. The CDR3 is made up of 18 amino acids. The CDR3 loop is CASSPPPDRGRAKNIQYF. In DNA form, the CDR3 reads TGTGCCAGCAGTCCTCCCCCAGACAGGGGTAGGGCCAAAAACATTCAGTACTTC.

V usage is TRBV5-4 and J usage is TRBJ2-3; weak D call: TRBD2 (6 bases). This CDR3 is built from 18 residues. The germline V and J ends were trimmed by 3 bases and 2 bases, with 22 bases remaining between them. Germline lookup yields CDR1 SGHNT and CDR2 YYREEE (reference sequence). CDR3 loop: CASSYGTLGGATTDTQYF. The CDR3 DNA sequence: TGTGCCAGCAGCTACGGGACTCTCGGCGGGGCGACCACAGATACGCAGTATTTT.

This clonotype was seen a few times. This sequence joins TRBV11-2 and TRBJ2-3; TRBD2 agrees at 10 bases. The V segment lost 2 bases and the J segment 1 base; nucleotides outside the gene matches: 15. CDR3 length: 20 residues. CDR1 is SGHAT, CDR2 FQNNGV, per germline. As DNA, the CDR3 is TGTGCCAGCAGCTTAAACCCCTCCTCCTCTAGCGGGGGCCGCACAGATACGCAGTATTTT. It codes for CASSLNPSSSSGGRTDTQYF.

This rearrangement joins TRBV12-3 or TRBV12-4 to TRBJ1-4; TRBD1 aligns across 7 bases. Trimming took 11 bases from V and 5 from J; bases not matched to a gene: 8. CDR3 length: 13 amino acids. CDR3 DNA sequence: TGTGCCGACTCGACAGGGACAAATGAAAAACTGTTTTTT. Amino acid sequence: CADSTGTNEKLFF.

The chain links TRBV27 to TRBJ2-1, with a possible D match to TRBD2 (7 bases). This CDR3 is 14 amino acids long. V lost 10 bases to trimming and J lost 8 bases, with 21 bases between them. Germline-derived CDR1 and CDR2 are MNHEY and SMNVEV (reference sequence). CDR3 sequence reads: CAIGREGGIDEQFF. CDR3 coding DNA: TGTGCCATCGGAAGGGAGGGGGGTATCGATGAGCAGTTCTTC.

This chain links TRBV7-6 with TRBJ2-7; 9 nucleotides align to TRBD1. The CDR3 length is 15 residues. Unmatched junction bases numbered 9, after V lost 5 bases and J lost 4 bases. The V gene's germline CDR1 is SGHVS and CDR2 FNYEAQ. CDR3 nucleotides: TGTGCCAGCAGCGAGGGACAGGGCATTTTATACGAGCAGTACTTC. This gives the protein CASSEGQGILYEQYF.

The chain carries TRBV7-2 and TRBJ2-1; 7 bases line up with TRBD1. Germline CDR1 is SGHTA and CDR2 is FQGNSA. The CDR3 length is 17 residues. V shed 5 bases and J 2 bases; nucleotides not matched to a gene: 12. The CDR3 nucleotides read TGTGCCAGCAGCCCGGGGACAGTACTTTATCCCTACAATGAGCAGTTCTTC. Its protein is CASSPGTVLYPYNEQFF.

This clonotype was observed a handful of times. This chain links TRBV7-2 with TRBJ1-2; 7 bases match TRBD1. This CDR3 contains 14 residues. Germline CDR1 SGHTA, CDR2 FQGNSA. The V segment lost 2 bases and the J segment 7 bases; nucleotides outside the gene matches: 7. In DNA, the CDR3 is TGTGCCAGCAGCTTACCGGGAGGGGGCTTTGGCTACACCTTC. It yields the protein CASSLPGGGFGYTF.

This clonotype turned up a few times. V gene TRBV28 combines with J gene TRBJ1-2; D not certain. The CDR3 contains 13 residues. Trimming removed 2 bases from V and 4 bases from J, with 8 bases in between. Germline V gives CDR1 MDHEN, CDR2 SYDVKM. CDR3 bases: TGTGCCAGCAGTTTAGCAGGCCTCTATGGCTACACCTTC. This translates into CASSLAGLYGYTF.

The chain has TRBV6-5 and TRBJ2-1, with D tentatively TRBD2 (5 bases). CDR1 is MNHEY, CDR2 SVGAGI, per germline. The CDR3 has 14 amino acids. Between the trimmed V and J ends, which lost 2 bases and 11 bases, there was a span of 16 bases. Written as DNA, the CDR3 is TGTGCCAGCAGTTACAAACTTCGGAGCGGTAAGCAGTTCTTC. Its translation: CASSYKLRSGKQFF.

V gene TRBV24-1 combines with J gene TRBJ1-5; D possibly corresponds to TRBD1 (6 bases). The germline V gene has CDR1 KGHDR and CDR2 SFDVKD. The CDR3 is made up of 15 amino acids. The V gene lost 4 bases and the J gene lost 4 bases, with 13 bases spanning the gap. In DNA, the CDR3 is TGTGCCACCAGTGAGTCGGCAGGGGCAAATCAGCCCCAGCATTTT. This translates into CATSESAGANQPQHF.

The genes are TRBV6-2 or TRBV6-3 and TRBJ2-7; D is perhaps TRBD1 or TRBD2 (5 bases each). Trimming left V 6 bases short and J 6 bases short, with 18 bases between. The CDR3 extends over 14 amino acids. Germline lookup yields CDR1 MNHEY and CDR2 SVGEGT. The chain's CDR3 is CASRWDGGTSEQYF. In DNA, the CDR3 is TGTGCCAGCAGATGGGACGGTGGTACATCCGAGCAGTACTTC.

J is TRBJ2-5 and V is TRBV9, with 10 bases fitting TRBD2. Germline CDR1 and CDR2: SGDLS and YYNGEE. V gave up 0 bases and J gave up 1 base; unmatched junction bases: 6. The CDR3 loop spans 17 amino acids. CDR3 in DNA: TGTGCCAGCAGCGTAGTGGGACTAGCGAGGGGCCAAGAGACCCAGTACTTC. Translating gives CASSVVGLARGQETQYF.

This clonotype was seen only a few times. The V call is TRBV5-1, the J call TRBJ2-3; 10 nucleotides line up with TRBD2. CDR3 size: 18 residues. V shed 1 base, J shed 0 bases, and the junction held 8 bases outside the gene matches. Looked up from germline, CDR1 is SGHRS and CDR2 is YFSETQ. CDR3 nucleotides: TGCGCCAGCAGCTTGCTTAAGGGACTAGCGTCCAGCACAGATACGCAGTATTTT. Protein sequence: CASSLLKGLASSTDTQYF.

This clonotype has only a few counts. V and J are TRBV30 and TRBJ2-1; no clear D gene. The CDR3 has 13 amino acids. CDR1 GTSNPN and CDR2 SVGIG come from the germline V gene (reference sequence). V lost 0 bases and J lost 8, with 11 bases in between. The CDR3 region has the DNA TGTGCCTGGAGTGTTAGGGCAGCCTATGAGCAGTTCTTC. It specifies CAWSVRAAYEQFF.

This clonotype occurred a few times. V is TRBV28 and J is TRBJ2-7; TRBD2 agrees at 7 bases. This CDR3 is 12 amino acids long. Per germline, CDR1 MDHEN and CDR2 SYDVKM. V was clipped by 5 bases and J by 6 bases; unmatched bases: 4. CDR3 DNA: TGTGCCAGCAGTCCAGGGAGGGGCGAGCAGTACTTC. Its translation: CASSPGRGEQYF.

J is TRBJ2-7 and V is TRBV15; 8 bases match TRBD1. The junction had 3 bases not matched to a gene; V was cut back by 3 bases and J by 2 bases. There are 14 residues in the CDR3. Germline CDR1 is LNHNV and CDR2 is YYDKDF (reference sequence). The DNA of the CDR3 is TGTGCCACCAGCAGCAGGACAGGGACCTACGAGCAGTACTTC. This codes for CATSSRTGTYEQYF. The full variable domain, completed using reference TRBV15 and TRBJ2-7, is DAMVIQNPRYQVTQFGKPVTLSCSQTLNHNVMYWYQQKSSQAPKLLFHYYDKDFNNEADTPDNFQSRRPNTSFCFLDIRSPGLGDTAMYLCATSSRTGTYEQYFGPGTRLTVT.

The chain has TRBV29-1 and TRBJ2-3; 14 bases line up with TRBD2. The CDR3 is 15 amino acids. Germline V gives CDR1 SQVTM, CDR2 ANQGSEA. Losses at the gene ends were 6 bases for V and 5 bases for J; bases not matched to a gene: 7. CDR3: CSVGGTSGRIDTQYF. The CDR3, as DNA: TGCAGCGTCGGTGGGACTAGCGGGAGAATAGATACGCAGTATTTT.

This clonotype came up a few times. The V and J genes are TRBV30 and TRBJ2-1, with D hard to call. The CDR3 spans 13 residues. Germline CDR1 and CDR2: GTSNPN and SVGIG (reference sequence). Trimming shortened V by 2 bases and J by 5 bases, and 10 bases separated the two germline ends. CDR3: CAWSPSENNEQFF. The DNA for the CDR3 is TGTGCCTGGAGTCCCTCCGAAAACAATGAGCAGTTCTTC.

The rearrangement joins TRBV27 to TRBJ1-2, with no clear D. Looked up from germline, CDR1 is MNHEY and CDR2 is SMNVEV (reference sequence). The CDR3 is 15 residues long. Trimming removed 3 bases from V and 2 bases from J, with 13 bases in between. In nucleotides, the CDR3 is TGTGCCAGCAGTTTCGGCCAAGGCCTCAACTATGGCTACACCTTC. Protein sequence: CASSFGQGLNYGYTF.